This T cell receptor beta chain was captured in a study of cytomegalovirus exposure and HLA in healthy donors. The CDR3 consists of 15 residues. From germline, CDR1 is SGHNT and CDR2 YYREEE (reference sequence). A few counts support this clone. The target antigen is unknown. One end of the junction does not line up with germline, which may come from a read error. General study points: The sole available immune exposure information was CMV serostatus.

PCR used 60 Vbeta primers and 13 Jbeta primers. Here immunoSEQ multiplex PCR was the method, and the copy in TCRdb shows in-frame clones only, minus some. The data contain about 160,000 clones, 65% to 90% of them singletons. Sequencing used PBMCs. This TCR derives from a man aged 45-60 years in good health and CMV-seropositive. The chain is built from TRBV5-4 and TRBJ2-3, with D unresolved. CDR3 protein: CASSQGTVSSEAQYF. As DNA, the CDR3 is TGCGCCAGCAGCCAAGGAACCGTATCCTCCGAGGCGCAGTATTTT.